The 3 T cell receptor beta chains listed next were all sequenced from one sample in a study of long-term antiretroviral therapy in people with HIV (dated by TCRdb to between 2022 and 2023). Sequencing of the TRB variable region was done with the immunoSEQ hsTCRB v3.0 assay at survey level resolution. In its TCRdb copy, this immuneACCESS table keeps in-frame sequences only and misses some clones. Where compared with another copy, unresolved V genes explain less than half of these, and the others have no known cause. A total of under 50,000 clones appear in this sample, about 88% of them only once. The top ten clones comprise roughly 3.9% of the sample. The sample here was unsorted PBMCs, taken just before starting antiretroviral therapy. Receptors originate from a woman aged 18-35 years with HIV.

This chain connects TRBV5-4 to TRBJ2-3, with D unresolved. The germline V and J ends were trimmed by 0 bases and 2 bases, with 10 bases remaining between them. There are 15 residues in the CDR3. Germline V gene sequence: CDR1 SGHNT, CDR2 YYREEE (reference sequence). The CDR3: CASSLEGYNTDTQYF. CDR3 DNA sequence: TGTGCCAGCAGCTTGGAAGGATATAACACAGATACGCAGTATTTT. The entire variable domain, with the rest obtained from reference TRBV5-4 and TRBJ2-3, is as follows: ETGVTQSPTHLIKTRGQQVTLRCSSQSGHNTVSWYQQALGQGPQFIFQYYREEENGRGNFPPRFSGLQFPNYSSELNVNALELDDSALYLCASSLEGYNTDTQYFGPGTRLTVL.

This clone was detected once. V and J are TRBV15 and TRBJ1-1; D is unclear. V dropped 1 base and J dropped 4 bases, with 10 bases sitting between them. CDR3 length: 14 residues. The V gene's germline CDR1 is LNHNV and CDR2 YYDKDF (reference sequence). CDR3 sequence: CATSRARSGTEAFF. In DNA form, the CDR3 reads TGTGCCACCAGCAGAGCGAGATCGGGCACTGAAGCTTTCTTT.

The chain carries TRBV2 and TRBJ2-1, with TRBD2 matching 7 bases. After removal of 3 bases from V and 6 bases from J, the junction contained 17 bases not matched to a gene. This CDR3 comprises 18 residues. Germline loops: CDR1 SNHLY, CDR2 FYNNEI. This CDR3 reads CASSENWKGGSGSNEQFF. DNA of the CDR3: TGTGCCAGCAGTGAGAATTGGAAAGGCGGGAGTGGGTCCAATGAGCAGTTCTTC.